The source of this T cell receptor (beta chain) is a study of early T cells in non-severe SARS-CoV-2 infection. Overall study findings and caveats: Sequences matched to VDJdb favored anti-spike CD8 responses, while private and CD4 specificities were missed.

This clonotype was seen ten or more times. Antigen unknown. The protocol attached unique molecular identifiers to individual cDNA molecules. MiXCR, applied by TCRdb to the 5' RACE reads, yields one record per CDR3 protein. There are about 110,000 distinct CDR3 sequences in the sample; 11% occur only once, and approximately 7.3% lies in the top ten. This clonotype was obtained from an adult who was a healthcare worker with PCR-confirmed SARS-CoV-2 infection or an uninfected control (not recorded which). The sample consisted of whole blood.

In DNA, the CDR3 is TGTGCCATCAGTTTGGGACAGGGGGACTATGGCTACACCTTC. Its translation is CAISLGQGDYGYTF. The V gene is TRBV10-3, the J gene TRBJ1-2, with 11 positions matching TRBD1. With 5 bases clipped from V and 3 bases from J, the junction kept 2 bases outside the gene matches. CDR1 ENHRY and CDR2 SYGVKD come from the germline V gene. The CDR3 contains 14 residues.